These 7 T cell receptor beta chains came from one sample sequenced in a study of blood T cell repertoires in COVID-19. The assay was immunoSEQ multiplex PCR, and TCRdb's table has in-frame clones only and misses some. This table holds tens of thousands of clones, roughly 81% found once. Sequencing was performed on peripheral blood. These receptors came from a human donor in a cohort sampled during active COVID-19.

This chain uses TRBV10-3 with TRBJ1-4, with D possibly TRBD1 on 5 matching bases. The CDR3 contains 14 residues. V lost 2 bases, J lost 6 bases, and 10 bases lay in between. The germline CDR1 and CDR2 sequences are ENHRY and SYGVKD. CDR3 DNA: TGTGCCATCAGTGAGCGGGGGACGGATGAAAAACTGTTTTTT. Translation gives CAISERGTDEKLFF.

V and J are TRBV5-1 and TRBJ2-5, with 10 bases that match TRBD2. V lost 2 bases and J lost 2; bases outside the gene matches: 3. This CDR3 region has 15 residues. The germline CDR1 and CDR2 sequences are SGHRS and YFSETQ. The CDR3 reads CASSFQLAGQETQYF. DNA of the CDR3: TGCGCCAGCAGCTTTCAACTAGCGGGGCAAGAGACCCAGTACTTC.

The genes are TRBV5-1 and TRBJ1-2; tentatively, D is TRBD1 (6 bases). The germline gives CDR1 SGHRS, CDR2 YFSETQ. The CDR3 length is 15 residues. The V end was cut by 4 bases, the J end by 3 bases, with 16 bases between. The CDR3 DNA follows: TGCGCCAGCAGCACTTTCGGACAGCAGCACTATGGCTACACCTTC. Residues: CASSTFGQQHYGYTF. The full variable domain, its missing parts supplied by reference TRBV5-1 and TRBJ1-2, is KAGVTQTPRYLIKTRGQQVTLSCSPISGHRSVSWYQQTPGQGLQFLFEYFSETQRNKGNFPGRFSGRQFSNSRSEMNVSTLELGDSALYLCASSTFGQQHYGYTFGSGTRLTVV.

A single count supports this clone. The chain employs TRBV7-9 and TRBJ1-2; the D gene is possibly TRBD1 (5 bases). This CDR3 comprises 12 residues. Trimming left V 0 bases short and J 7 bases short, with 6 bases between. Germline assignment: CDR1 SEHNR and CDR2 FQNEAQ (reference sequence). This CDR3 reads CASSLAQGGYTF. Written as DNA, the CDR3 is TGTGCCAGCAGCTTAGCGCAGGGTGGCTACACCTTC.

The rearrangement links TRBV5-5 to TRBJ2-3, with 9 bases fitting TRBD2. The V segment lost 4 bases and the J segment 6 bases; nucleotides outside the gene matches: 9. Per the germline V gene, CDR1 is SGHKS and CDR2 is YYEKEE (reference sequence). This CDR3 comprises 15 residues. CDR3 nucleotides: TGTGCCAGCAGCCCGGCGGCGGGGGGGACGGATACGCAGTATTTT. It specifies CASSPAAGGTDTQYF.

V gene TRBV5-1 combines with J gene TRBJ2-2; D unclear. Trimming removed 4 bases from V and 6 bases from J, with 7 bases in between. The length of the CDR3 is 12 residues. Germline V lookup: CDR1 SGHRS, CDR2 YFSETQ. The CDR3 nucleotides read TGCGCCAGCAGCCCCACAGCCGGGGAGCTGTTTTTT. The encoded protein is CASSPTAGELFF.

This clone appeared a few times. The chain links TRBV28 to TRBJ1-1; D not certain. Germline V gives CDR1 MDHEN, CDR2 SYDVKM. Trimming left V 9 bases short and J 1 base short, with 9 bases between. This CDR3 contains 12 residues. The CDR3 reads CASARRNTEAFF. The CDR3 DNA reads as TGTGCCAGTGCTCGGAGGAACACTGAAGCTTTCTTT.